These 4 T cell receptor beta chains originate from one sample sequenced in a study of vaccination effects on CD4 cells after COVID-19. Some clones are missing from TCRdb's copy, which holds only in-frame ones; the method was immunoSEQ multiplex PCR. The table has about 46,000 clones, over 60% seen once. Their antigens are not known. Researchers isolated CD4+ T cells once ten to eleven days of culture had elapsed. Infection dated between March and December 2020, before the Alpha, Beta and Delta variants reached the United States. Subjects were given two BNT162b2 or mRNA-1273 vaccine doses. Material: CD4+ T cells from PBMCs cultured without peptide, obtained after COVID-19 vaccination. Receptors originate from a human donor who had a prior SARS-CoV-2 infection.

DNA of the CDR3: TGTGCCAGCAGCCGGGCCGGGGGCACTAATGAAAAACTGTTTTTT. It encodes CASSRAGGTNEKLFF. The chain is built from TRBV9 and TRBJ1-4; the D gene is possibly TRBD1 (6 bases). Germline CDR1 reads SGDLS; CDR2 reads YYNGEE. The CDR3 loop spans 15 amino acids. V was shortened by 4 bases and J by 2 bases, with 12 bases between the two germline ends.

This clone was counted a few times. The J gene is TRBJ1-4, the V gene TRBV2; possible D gene TRBD1, 5 bases. Trimming shortened V by 5 bases and J by 5 bases, and 9 bases separated the two germline ends. CDR3 length: 13 amino acids. Germline-derived CDR1 and CDR2 are SNHLY and FYNNEI. CDR3 nucleotide sequence: TGTGCCAGCAGTCAGGGTTTGAATGAAAAACTGTTTTTT. It translates to CASSQGLNEKLFF.

This clone was detected only a few times. The CDR3 DNA sequence: TGTGCCAGCAGTTTAAACGTGGGTTCACCCCTCCACTTT. Its protein is CASSLNVGSPLHF. V gene TRBV12-3 or TRBV12-4 combines with J gene TRBJ1-6; D remains ambiguous. This CDR3 contains 13 residues. V lost 2 bases and J 9 bases, leaving 8 bases between the germline ends.

The CDR3 protein is CASSEALRLAGPQETQYF. CDR3 bases: TGTGCCAGCAGTGAAGCGCTTCGGCTAGCGGGGCCCCAAGAGACCCAGTACTTC. The J gene is TRBJ2-5, the V gene TRBV2; 9 positions agree with TRBD2. V lost 0 bases and J lost 1; bases outside the gene matches: 9. This CDR3 contains 18 residues. Per the germline V gene, CDR1 is SNHLY and CDR2 is FYNNEI. Full variable domain (missing parts from reference TRBV2 and TRBJ2-5): EPEVTQTPSHQVTQMGQEVILRCVPISNHLYFYWYRQILGQKVEFLVSFYNNEISEKSEIFDDQFSVERPDGSNFTLKIRSTKLEDSAMYFCASSEALRLAGPQETQYFGPGTRLLVL.